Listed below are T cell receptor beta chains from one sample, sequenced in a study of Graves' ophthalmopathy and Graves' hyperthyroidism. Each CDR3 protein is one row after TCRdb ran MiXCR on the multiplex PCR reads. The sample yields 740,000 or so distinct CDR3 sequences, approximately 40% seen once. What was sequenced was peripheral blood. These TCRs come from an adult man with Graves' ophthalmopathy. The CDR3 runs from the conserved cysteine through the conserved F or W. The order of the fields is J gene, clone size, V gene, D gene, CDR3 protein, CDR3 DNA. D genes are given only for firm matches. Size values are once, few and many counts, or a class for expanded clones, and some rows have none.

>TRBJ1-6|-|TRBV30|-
CAWKVSRNGSPLHF
TGTGCCTGGAAGGTATCCAGGAATGGCTCACCCCTCCACTTT
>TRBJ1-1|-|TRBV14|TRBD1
CASSQAGTGVIAEAFF
TGTGCCAGCAGCCAAGCGGGGACAGGGGTAATCGCTGAAGCTTTCTTT
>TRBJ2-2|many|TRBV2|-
CASSQIGTGYSGELFF
TGTGCCAGCAGCCAAATAGGAACAGGGTACAGCGGGGAGCTGTTTTTT
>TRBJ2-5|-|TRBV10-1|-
CASSEGVTQYF
TGCGCCAGCAGTGAGGGAGTGACCCAGTACTTC
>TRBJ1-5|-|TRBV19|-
CASSRPTGTPSNQPQHF
TGTGCCAGTAGCCGCCCGACAGGAACCCCTAGCAATCAGCCCCAGCATTTT
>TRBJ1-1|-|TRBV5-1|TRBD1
CASSTGTVMEAFF
TGCGCCAGCAGCACCGGGACAGTGATGGAAGCTTTCTTT
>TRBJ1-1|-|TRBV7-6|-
CASSLWAPGTINTEAFF
TGTGCCAGCAGCTTATGGGCCCCCGGGACTATAAACACTGAAGCTTTCTTT
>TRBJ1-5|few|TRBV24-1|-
CASSESTQGRSQPQHF
TGTGCCAGCAGCGAATCCACACAGGGTAGGAGTCAGCCCCAGCATTTT
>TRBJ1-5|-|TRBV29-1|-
CSVAPSGDPNQPQHF
TGCAGCGTTGCACCCTCAGGGGACCCAAATCAGCCCCAGCATTTT
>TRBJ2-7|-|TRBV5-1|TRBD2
CASCRLAGDHEQYF
TGCGCCAGCTGCAGACTAGCGGGAGACCACGAGCAGTACTTC
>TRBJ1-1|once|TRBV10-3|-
CAIRRPGRNTEAFF
TGTGCCATCAGGAGACCGGGGCGAAACACTGAAGCTTTCTTT
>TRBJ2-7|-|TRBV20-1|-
CSAREAGRRQYF
TGCAGTGCTAGAGAAGCAGGGAGGAGGCAGTACTTC